Listed below are T cell receptor beta chains from one sample, sequenced in a study of radiation and T cells in renal cell carcinoma. Sequencing used immunoSEQ multiplex PCR; TCRdb keeps in-frame clones, though not all of them. The table includes about 95,000 clones, 80% to 90% detected once. Specimen: blood, collected from a patient whose treatment included radiotherapy and nephrectomy. These receptors all come from a man aged 50-59 years with renal cell carcinoma. Each CDR3 is given with its conserved first and last residue. The D gene is left open where the match is weak. Clone size is given for some rows only: seen once, a few or many times, or a class if the clone is expanded.

j_call,clone_size,v_call,d_call,cdr3_aa,cdr3_nt
TRBJ2-3,.,TRBV7-2,TRBD2,CASSFKLAGVADTQYF,TGTGCCAGCAGCTTCAAACTAGCGGGAGTAGCAGATACGCAGTATTTT
TRBJ2-1,.,TRBV5-1,TRBD1,CASSWTGTGNEQFF,TGCGCCAGCAGCTGGACCGGGACAGGAAATGAGCAGTTCTTC
TRBJ1-5,.,TRBV30,.,CAWSSGRGNQPQHF,TGTGCCTGGAGTTCGGGCAGAGGCAATCAGCCCCAGCATTTT
TRBJ2-7,.,TRBV28,TRBD2,CASSPLRRETYEQYF,TGTGCCAGCAGCCCTTTACGGCGGGAGACCTACGAGCAGTACTTC
TRBJ2-5,.,TRBV7-6,.,CASSLVGSQETQYF,TGTGCCAGCAGCTTAGTGGGGTCCCAGGAGACCCAGTACTTC
TRBJ2-7,once,TRBV2,.,CASSVGGNYEQYF,TGTGCCAGCAGTGTTGGCGGGAACTACGAGCAGTACTTC
TRBJ2-1,.,TRBV10-1,TRBD2,CASTGGEQFF,TGCGCCAGCACCGGGGGGGAGCAGTTCTTC
TRBJ2-5,.,TRBV2,TRBD1,CASRPTGPGETQYF,TGTGCCAGCAGGCCGACAGGGCCGGGGGAGACCCAGTACTTC
TRBJ2-7,.,TRBV29-1,.,CSVGRGGRTQQYF,TGCAGCGTTGGAAGGGGGGGCCGAACCCAGCAGTACTTC
TRBJ2-1,.,TRBV7-7,.,CASSAQLGEDEQFF,TGTGCTAGCAGCGCCCAACTGGGCGAGGATGAGCAGTTCTTC
TRBJ2-2,.,TRBV2,.,CASSVWESVTGELFF,TGTGCCAGCAGTGTTTGGGAATCGGTCACCGGGGAGCTGTTTTTT
TRBJ2-2,.,TRBV2,.,CASSEAPNTGELFF,TGTGCCAGCAGTGAAGCTCCGAACACCGGGGAGCTGTTTTTT
TRBJ2-5,.,TRBV15,TRBD2,CATSRNPIAAGGEETQYF,TGTGCCACCAGCAGAAACCCAATCGCGGCGGGAGGGGAGGAGACCCAGTACTTC
TRBJ2-2,.,TRBV5-1,.,CASSLGTQGFTGELFF,TGCGCCAGCAGCTTGGGGACTCAGGGGTTTACCGGGGAGCTGTTTTTT
TRBJ2-6,.,TRBV6-1,.,CALGQGSAGANVLTF,TGTGCGCTAGGCCAGGGGTCGGCTGGGGCCAACGTCCTGACTTTC
TRBJ2-6,.,TRBV9,.,CASSVEGTGANVLTF,TGTGCCAGCAGCGTAGAGGGTACTGGGGCCAACGTCCTGACTTTC
TRBJ1-4,.,TRBV28,TRBD1,CASSWAGQGNEKLFF,TGTGCCAGCAGTTGGGCGGGACAGGGTAATGAAAAACTGTTTTTT
TRBJ2-3,few,TRBV7-9,.,CASSLGSGRGTDTQYF,TGTGCCAGCAGCTTAGGATCGGGTCGGGGCACAGATACGCAGTATTTT
TRBJ1-1,once,TRBV6-6,.,CASSRLGEVWTEAFF,TGTGCCAGCAGTAGGCTGGGAGAGGTTTGGACTGAAGCTTTCTTT
TRBJ1-3,few,TRBV6-5,.,CASSLLGSGNTIYF,TGTGCCAGCAGCCTCCTCGGGTCTGGAAACACCATATATTTT
TRBJ1-6,.,TRBV25-1,.,CASSVQPNSPLHF,TGTGCCAGCAGTGTACAGCCTAATTCACCCCTCCACTTT
TRBJ2-7,.,TRBV6-5,.,CASSRQEEEQYF,TGTGCCAGCAGCCGACAGGAGGAGGAGCAGTACTTC
TRBJ2-5,once,TRBV19,.,CASSSSQETQYF,TGTGCCAGTAGTTCCAGTCAAGAGACCCAGTACTTC
TRBJ2-7,.,TRBV11-2,TRBD1,CASSSDRDSSEQYF,TGTGCCAGCAGCTCAGACCGGGACAGTAGCGAGCAGTACTTC
TRBJ1-1,.,TRBV6-5,.,CASSYSPGAGDTEAFF,TGTGCCAGCAGTTACTCTCCGGGGGCGGGGGACACTGAAGCTTTCTTT
TRBJ2-3,.,TRBV6-5,.,CASSQMDTQYF,TGTGCCAGCAGTCAGATGGATACGCAGTATTTT
TRBJ1-6,few,TRBV12-5,.,CASGFTGQTRGAALHF,TGTGCTAGTGGTTTCACCGGACAGACCCGGGGAGCGGCCCTCCACTTT
TRBJ2-2,.,TRBV2,TRBD1,CASSMGQGIGELFF,TGTGCCAGCAGCATGGGACAGGGCATCGGGGAGCTGTTTTTT
TRBJ1-1,few,TRBV6-6,TRBD1,CASRGGTVTEAFF,TGTGCCAGCAGGGGGGGGACAGTCACTGAAGCTTTCTTT
TRBJ1-5,.,TRBV10-3,.,CASRWDRNQPQHF,TGTGCCAGCAGATGGGACCGCAATCAGCCCCAGCATTTT
TRBJ1-1,.,TRBV6-5,.,CASVDFAEAFF,TGTGCCAGCGTCGATTTCGCTGAAGCTTTCTTT
TRBJ2-1,.,TRBV5-1,TRBD1,CASSPQGQGVDEQFF,TGCGCCAGCAGCCCACAGGGACAGGGGGTTGATGAGCAGTTCTTC
TRBJ1-3,.,TRBV6-1,.,CASRLDSGNTIYF,TGTGCCAGCAGACTGGACTCTGGAAACACCATATATTTT
TRBJ1-6,.,TRBV5-1,TRBD1,CASSTGGQAGNSPLHF,TGCGCCAGCAGCACCGGGGGACAGGCTGGTAATTCACCCCTCCACTTT
TRBJ2-2,.,TRBV10-2,.,CASWQGAGELFF,TGCGCCAGCTGGCAGGGTGCCGGGGAGCTGTTTTTT
TRBJ1-2,.,TRBV27,TRBD1,CASSSSGTAYGYTF,TGTGCCAGCAGTTCATCCGGGACAGCGTATGGCTACACCTTC
TRBJ2-3,.,TRBV19,.,CASSIGPFSTDTQYF,TGTGCCAGTAGTATAGGCCCGTTTAGCACAGATACGCAGTATTTT
TRBJ2-3,.,TRBV6-1,TRBD2,CASSEAYEVAGDTDTQYF,TGTGCCAGCAGTGAAGCTTATGAGGTGGCGGGAGACACAGATACGCAGTATTTT
TRBJ1-2,.,TRBV30,.,CAWNEKRRGYTF,TGTGCCTGGAACGAGAAAAGACGCGGCTACACCTTC
TRBJ2-1,once,TRBV7-2,.,CASSLAGSSYNEQFF,TGTGCCAGCAGCTTAGCGGGGAGCTCCTACAATGAGCAGTTCTTC
TRBJ1-1,.,TRBV25-1,.,CASSGPNTEAFF,TGTGCCAGCAGTGGGCCGAACACTGAAGCTTTCTTT
TRBJ1-5,.,TRBV5-1,.,CASSFGSNFQHF,TGCGCCAGCAGCTTTGGTTCAAATTTTCAGCATTTT
TRBJ1-1,.,TRBV19,.,CASSNRPGEAFF,TGTGCCAGTAGTAACCGCCCTGGGGAAGCTTTCTTT
TRBJ1-2,once,TRBV27,.,CASSPRQVHGYTF,TGTGCCAGCAGTCCACGACAGGTTCATGGCTACACCTTC
TRBJ1-3,.,TRBV4-1,.,CASSQVRETGNTIYF,TGCGCCAGCAGCCAAGTCAGGGAGACCGGAAACACCATATATTTT
TRBJ1-6,.,TRBV5-1,.,CASSNQDPINSPLHF,TGCGCCAGCAGCAACCAGGACCCGATCAATTCACCCCTCCACTTT
TRBJ1-6,.,TRBV7-9,.,CASSRGGNSYNSPLHF,TGTGCCAGCAGCCGAGGGGGGAACTCCTATAATTCACCCCTCCACTTT
TRBJ2-7,.,TRBV19,TRBD2,CASSISGRAWEQYF,TGTGCCAGTAGTATCTCCGGGAGGGCTTGGGAGCAGTACTTC
TRBJ1-1,.,TRBV4-1,.,CASSQVGQTEAFF,TGCGCCAGCAGCCAAGTCGGGCAGACTGAAGCTTTCTTT
TRBJ2-1,.,TRBV6-6,TRBD1,CASSQDRGLYNEQFF,TGTGCCAGCAGTCAAGACAGGGGACTCTACAATGAGCAGTTCTTC
TRBJ2-7,.,TRBV28,TRBD1,CASSLLGQGIPLDVYEQYF,TGTGCCAGCAGTTTACTGGGACAGGGGATCCCGTTGGACGTCTACGAGCAGTACTTC
TRBJ2-3,.,TRBV9,.,CASSARGSTDTQYF,TGTGCCAGCAGCGCCCGGGGGAGCACAGATACGCAGTATTTT
TRBJ1-2,once,TRBV28,TRBD1,CASSSWDSNNYGYTF,TGTGCCAGCAGCAGCTGGGACAGCAATAACTATGGCTACACCTTC
TRBJ1-2,once,TRBV18,TRBD1,CASSPGFYRGSLLGYTF,TGTGCCAGCTCACCCGGATTCTACAGGGGGAGTTTGTTGGGCTACACCTTC
TRBJ2-1,.,TRBV14,.,CASSQVGGPSYNEQFF,TGTGCCAGCAGCCAAGTTGGCGGGCCCTCCTACAATGAGCAGTTCTTC
TRBJ2-1,.,TRBV5-6,.,CASSLLANYFNEQFF,TGTGCCAGCAGCTTGCTTGCGAATTATTTCAATGAGCAGTTCTTC
TRBJ1-3,.,TRBV11-2,.,CASSLGGSGNTIYF,TGTGCCAGCAGCTTAGGGGGATCCGGAAACACCATATATTTT
TRBJ2-5,.,TRBV27,.,CASRGGSWETQYF,TGTGCCAGCAGAGGAGGGTCCTGGGAGACCCAGTACTTC
TRBJ2-7,.,TRBV11-2,.,CASSLDGGAFYEQYF,TGTGCCAGCAGCTTGGATGGGGGAGCCTTTTACGAGCAGTACTTC